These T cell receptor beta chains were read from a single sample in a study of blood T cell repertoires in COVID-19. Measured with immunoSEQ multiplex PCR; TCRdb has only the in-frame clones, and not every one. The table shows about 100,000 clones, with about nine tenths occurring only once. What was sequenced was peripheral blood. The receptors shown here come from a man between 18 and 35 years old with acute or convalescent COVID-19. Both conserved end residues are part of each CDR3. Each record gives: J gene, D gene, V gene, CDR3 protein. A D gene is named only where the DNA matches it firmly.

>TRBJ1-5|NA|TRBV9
CASSAGDTIGNQPQHF
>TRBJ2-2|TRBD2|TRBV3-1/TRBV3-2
CASSRWGLAGGSSGELFF
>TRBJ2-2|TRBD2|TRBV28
CASSLPLGAGGPPGELFF
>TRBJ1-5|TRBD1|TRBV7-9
CASSRGPNQPQHF
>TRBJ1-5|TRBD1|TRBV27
CASRLSGTDRGQPQHF
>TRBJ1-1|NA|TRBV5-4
CASSLRIQGNTEAFF
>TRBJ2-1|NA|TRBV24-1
CATSDLAESYNEQFF
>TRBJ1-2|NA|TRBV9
CASSVELEGGGGYTF
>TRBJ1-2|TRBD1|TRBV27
CASSFFQGAGRYGYTF
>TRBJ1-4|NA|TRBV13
CASSFKLEGANEKLFF
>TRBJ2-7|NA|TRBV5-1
CASSSGILSYEQYF
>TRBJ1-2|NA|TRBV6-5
CASSYGGSYGYTF
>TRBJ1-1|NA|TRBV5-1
CASTDRGGNTEAFF
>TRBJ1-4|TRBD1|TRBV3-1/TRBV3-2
CASSEGDRGANEKLFF
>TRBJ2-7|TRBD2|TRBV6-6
CASSFVRAGEYEQYF
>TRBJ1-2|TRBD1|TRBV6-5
CASQKLGQDYGYTF
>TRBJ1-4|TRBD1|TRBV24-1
CATSDSGQGGEKLFF
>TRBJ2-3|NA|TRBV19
CASSRSLSPTDTQYF
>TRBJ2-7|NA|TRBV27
CASSSHSSYEQYF
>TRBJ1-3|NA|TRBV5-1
CASSFASGSGNTIYF
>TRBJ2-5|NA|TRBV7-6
CASSSEGAAQETQYF
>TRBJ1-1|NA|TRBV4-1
CASSQESPNTEAFF
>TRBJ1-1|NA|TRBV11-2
CASSVVRGMNTEAFF
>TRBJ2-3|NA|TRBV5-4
CASSSTGSTDTQYF
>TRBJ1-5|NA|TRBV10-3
CAIAEGGNQPQHF
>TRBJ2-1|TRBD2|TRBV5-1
CASSLEPSGGQNEQFF
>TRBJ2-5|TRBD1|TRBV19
CASSTAGTGGAFGTQYF
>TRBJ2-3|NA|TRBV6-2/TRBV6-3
CASSPRGLGGADTQYF
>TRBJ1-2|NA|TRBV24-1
CATSDSSTSRGYTF